This T cell receptor beta chain derives from a study of shared clonotypes between healthy human individuals. Across the study: Donors had three CD4 naive, three CD4 memory, two CD8 naive and one CD8 memory plate apiece.

CDR1 and CDR2 (germline): MNHEY, SMNVEV (reference sequence). The V segment lost 6 bases and the J segment 1 base; nucleotides outside the gene matches: 8. This CDR3 comprises 18 residues. Using immunoSEQ multiplex PCR, the repertoire was profiled, and TCRdb retains in-frame clones only, with some absent. The sample has about a million clones, about three quarters seen once. Study-level findings and limits: Naive CD4 clonotypes were shared across several donors at roughly 4.6%.

On this clone: Its antigen is currently unknown.

Input material: memory CD4+ T cells sorted from blood. The subset: CD45RA-negative fraction. The chain uses TRBV27 and TRBJ2-1, with TRBD2 matching 14 bases. The receptor was derived from a man between 18 and 29 years old in good health. The chain's CDR3 is CASRIQGTSGRSYNEQFF. CDR3 in DNA: TGTGCCAGCAGAATACAGGGGACTAGCGGGAGATCCTACAATGAGCAGTTCTTC.